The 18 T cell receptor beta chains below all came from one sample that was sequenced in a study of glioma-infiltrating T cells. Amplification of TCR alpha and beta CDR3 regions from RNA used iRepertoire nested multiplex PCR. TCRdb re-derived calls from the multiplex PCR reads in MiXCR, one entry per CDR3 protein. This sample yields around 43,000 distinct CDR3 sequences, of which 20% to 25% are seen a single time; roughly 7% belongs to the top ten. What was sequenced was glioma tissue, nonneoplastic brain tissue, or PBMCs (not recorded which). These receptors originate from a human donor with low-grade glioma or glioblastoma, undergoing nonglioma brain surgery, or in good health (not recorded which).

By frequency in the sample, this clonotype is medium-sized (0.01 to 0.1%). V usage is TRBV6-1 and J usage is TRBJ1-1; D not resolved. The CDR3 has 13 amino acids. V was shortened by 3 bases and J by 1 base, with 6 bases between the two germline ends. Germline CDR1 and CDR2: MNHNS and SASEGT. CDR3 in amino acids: CASSDETNTEAFF. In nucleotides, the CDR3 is TGTGCCAGCAGTGACGAGACGAACACTGAAGCTTTCTTT.

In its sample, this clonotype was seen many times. DNA of the CDR3: TGTGCCAGCCACGCCGGGACCCGAGGGGAGCAGTACGTC. Translation gives CASHAGTRGEQYV. V and J are TRBV6-4 and TRBJ2-7; D tentatively fits TRBD1 or TRBD2 (5 bases each). The germline CDR1 and CDR2 sequences are MRHNA and SNTAGT. CDR3 length: 13 residues. V was shortened by 8 bases and J by 7 bases, with 18 bases between the two germline ends.

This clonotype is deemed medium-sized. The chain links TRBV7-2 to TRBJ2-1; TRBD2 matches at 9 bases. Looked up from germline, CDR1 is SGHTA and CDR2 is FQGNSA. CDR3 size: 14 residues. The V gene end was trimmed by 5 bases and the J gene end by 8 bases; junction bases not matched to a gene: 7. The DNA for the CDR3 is TGTGCCAGCAGCCCTAGGACTAGCGCTGATGAGCAGTTCTTC. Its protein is CASSPRTSADEQFF.

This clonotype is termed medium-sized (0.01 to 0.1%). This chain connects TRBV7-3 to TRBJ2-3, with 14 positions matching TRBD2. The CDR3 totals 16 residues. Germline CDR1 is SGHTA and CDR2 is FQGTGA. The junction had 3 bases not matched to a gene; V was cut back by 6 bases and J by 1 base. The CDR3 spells CASSTGLAGGTDTQYF. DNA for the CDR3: TGTGCCAGCAGTACGGGACTAGCGGGGGGCACAGATACGCAGTATTTT.

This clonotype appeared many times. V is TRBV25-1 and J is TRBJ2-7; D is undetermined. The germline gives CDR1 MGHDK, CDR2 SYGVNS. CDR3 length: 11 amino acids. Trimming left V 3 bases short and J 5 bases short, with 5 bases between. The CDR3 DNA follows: TGTGCCAGCAGTGATTGGGACGAGCAGTACGTC. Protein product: CASSDWDEQYV.

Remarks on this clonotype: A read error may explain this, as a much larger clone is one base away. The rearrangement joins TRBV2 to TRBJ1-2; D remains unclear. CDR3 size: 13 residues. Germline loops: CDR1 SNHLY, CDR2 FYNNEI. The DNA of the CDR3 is TGTGCCAGCGTACCCCTCGGGCTTGGTGGCCACACCTTC. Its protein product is CASVPLGLGGHTF.

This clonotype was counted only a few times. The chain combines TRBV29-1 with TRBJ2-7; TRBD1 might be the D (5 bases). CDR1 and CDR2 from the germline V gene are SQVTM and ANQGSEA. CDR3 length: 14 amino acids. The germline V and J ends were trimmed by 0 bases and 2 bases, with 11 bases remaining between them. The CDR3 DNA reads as TGCAGCGTTGAAGATCAAGGGGAACCCTACGAGCAGTACTTC. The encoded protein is CSVEDQGEPYEQYF.

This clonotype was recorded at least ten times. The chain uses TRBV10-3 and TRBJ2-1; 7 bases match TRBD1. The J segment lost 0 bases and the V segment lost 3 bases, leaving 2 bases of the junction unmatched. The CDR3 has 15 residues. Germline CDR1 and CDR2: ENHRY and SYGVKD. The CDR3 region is CAISEGGRSYNEQFF. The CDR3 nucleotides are TGTGCCATCAGTGAAGGGGGCCGCTCCTACAATGAGCAGTTCTTC.

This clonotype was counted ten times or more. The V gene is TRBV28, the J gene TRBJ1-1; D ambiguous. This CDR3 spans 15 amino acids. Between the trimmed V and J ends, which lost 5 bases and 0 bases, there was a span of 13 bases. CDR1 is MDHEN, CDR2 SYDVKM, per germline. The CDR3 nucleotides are TGTGCCAGCAGTACTCATGGGGTCATGAACACTGAAGCTTTCTTT. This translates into CASSTHGVMNTEAFF.

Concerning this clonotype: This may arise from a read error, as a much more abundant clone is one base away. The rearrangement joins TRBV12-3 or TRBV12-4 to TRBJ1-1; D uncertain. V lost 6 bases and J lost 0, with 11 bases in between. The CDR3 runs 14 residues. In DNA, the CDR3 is TGTGCCAGCAGCCCGACAAGGGTGAACACTGAAGCTTTCTTT. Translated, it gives CASSPTRVNTEAFF.

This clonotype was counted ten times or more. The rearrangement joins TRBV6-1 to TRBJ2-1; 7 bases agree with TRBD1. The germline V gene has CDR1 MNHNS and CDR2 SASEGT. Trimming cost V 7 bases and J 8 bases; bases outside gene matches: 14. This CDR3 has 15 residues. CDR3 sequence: CASTLQGPSTDEQFF. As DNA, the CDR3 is TGTGCCAGCACCTTACAGGGGCCCTCCACAGATGAGCAGTTCTTC.

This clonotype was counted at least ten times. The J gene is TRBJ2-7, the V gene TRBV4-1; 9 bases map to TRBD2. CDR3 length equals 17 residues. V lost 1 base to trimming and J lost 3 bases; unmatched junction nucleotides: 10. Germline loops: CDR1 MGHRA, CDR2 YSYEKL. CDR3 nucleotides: TGCGCCAGCAGCCAAGCGCTCCCGGGACTAGCTATCTACGAGCAGTACTTC. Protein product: CASSQALPGLAIYEQYF.

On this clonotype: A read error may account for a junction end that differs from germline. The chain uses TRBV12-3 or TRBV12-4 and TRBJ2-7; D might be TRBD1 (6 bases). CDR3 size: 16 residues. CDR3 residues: CASSPGRDMSSYEQYF. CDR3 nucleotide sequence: TGCGCCAGCAGCCCCGGCCGGGACATGAGCTCCTACGAGCAGTACTTC.

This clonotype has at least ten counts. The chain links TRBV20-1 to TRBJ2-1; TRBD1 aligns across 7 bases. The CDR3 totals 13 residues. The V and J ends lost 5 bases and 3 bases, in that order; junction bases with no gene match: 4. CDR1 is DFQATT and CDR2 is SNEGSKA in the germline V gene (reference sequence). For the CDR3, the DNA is TGCAGTGCTGAGGGGACAGACTACAATGAGCAGTTCTTC. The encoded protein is CSAEGTDYNEQFF.

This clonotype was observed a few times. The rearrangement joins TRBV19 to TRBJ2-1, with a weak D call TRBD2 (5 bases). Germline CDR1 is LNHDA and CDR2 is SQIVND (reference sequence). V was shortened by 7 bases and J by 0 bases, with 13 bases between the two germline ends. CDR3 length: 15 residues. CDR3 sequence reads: CASTLAGLSYNEQFF. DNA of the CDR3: TGTGCCAGTACCCTCGCCGGACTCTCCTACAATGAGCAGTTCTTC.

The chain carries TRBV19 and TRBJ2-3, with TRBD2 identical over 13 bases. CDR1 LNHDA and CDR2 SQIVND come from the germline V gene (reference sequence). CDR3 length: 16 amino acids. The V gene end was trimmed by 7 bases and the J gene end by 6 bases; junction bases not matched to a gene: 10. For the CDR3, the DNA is TGTGCCAGTAAGGAACTAGCGGGAGGGCCGGAGGATACGCAGTATTTT. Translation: CASKELAGGPEDTQYF.

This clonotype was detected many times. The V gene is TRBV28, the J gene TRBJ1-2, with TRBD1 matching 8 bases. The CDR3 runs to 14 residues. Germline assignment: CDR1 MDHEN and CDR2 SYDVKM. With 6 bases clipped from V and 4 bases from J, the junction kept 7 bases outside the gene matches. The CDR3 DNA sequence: TGTGCCAGCAGCCCCGACAGGGGAACCTATGGCTACACCTTC. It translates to CASSPDRGTYGYTF.

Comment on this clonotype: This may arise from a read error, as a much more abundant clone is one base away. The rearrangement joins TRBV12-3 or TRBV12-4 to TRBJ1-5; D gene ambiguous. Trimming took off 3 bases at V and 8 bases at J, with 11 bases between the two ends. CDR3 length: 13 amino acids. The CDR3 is CASSFDRGKPQHF. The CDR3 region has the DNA TGTGCCAGCAGTTTTGATCGGGGTAAGCCCCAGCATTTT.